Below, 8 T cell receptor beta chains from the same sample are listed, as sequenced in a study of TIL therapy for anti-PD-1-resistant metastatic lung cancer. The libraries were made with immunoSEQ v3. Repertoires were generated with immunoSEQ multiplex PCR, while TCRdb's copy carries only in-frame clones and drops some. This sample has tens of thousands of clones; 55% to 70% occur once, and the top ten carry around 6.1%. Regarding time point: pre-treatment sample, taken before nivolumab and TIL therapy. Source: blood, taken at baseline. These receptors were collected from a person between 25 and 79 years old with non-small cell lung cancer.

This clone showed up just a few times. The rearrangement joins TRBV2 to TRBJ2-1; D possibly corresponds to TRBD2 (5 bases). The V end lost 6 bases, the J end lost 7 bases, and 13 bases lay between the germline ends. This CDR3 contains 13 residues. CDR1 and CDR2 from the germline V gene are SNHLY and FYNNEI. CDR3: CASSRGGQNEQFF. The DNA for the CDR3 is TGTGCCAGCAGCCGAGGAGGTCAGAATGAGCAGTTCTTC.

This clone occurred a few times. The rearrangement links TRBV11-2 to TRBJ1-2; maybe TRBD1 (5 bases). V lost 2 bases and J lost 2, with 18 bases in between. CDR1 and CDR2 (germline): SGHAT, FQNNGV. The CDR3 has 17 amino acids. The CDR3 is CASSLILRGNRNYGYTF. CDR3 DNA: TGTGCCAGCAGCTTAATTCTGCGGGGGAACCGCAACTATGGCTACACCTTC.

The chain carries TRBV19 and TRBJ2-3, with TRBD1 as a possible D gene (5 bases). Germline CDR1 is LNHDA and CDR2 is SQIVND (reference sequence). Trimming pared 11 bases from V and 2 bases from J, leaving 17 bases between. This CDR3 is built from 14 residues. CDR3 DNA sequence: TGTGCCGTGGCACCACAGGTGTACACAGATACGCAGTATTTT. It translates to CAVAPQVYTDTQYF.

The rearrangement links TRBV19 to TRBJ1-2, with D unresolved. The CDR3 covers 13 residues. Germline lookup yields CDR1 LNHDA and CDR2 SQIVND (reference sequence). The ends were cut back, 3 bases at V and 6 bases at J, with 11 bases in the middle. The CDR3 DNA sequence: TGTGCCAGTAGTATTCGGGATCCTAATGGCTACACCTTC. This sequence encodes CASSIRDPNGYTF.

The table lists this clone with a count of one. The J gene is TRBJ2-5, the V gene TRBV5-4; D call uncertain. The V end was cut by 0 bases, the J end by 5 bases, with 5 bases between. This CDR3 is 12 amino acids long. Germline V gene data show CDR1 as SGHNT and CDR2 as YYREEE (reference sequence). CDR3 sequence reads: CASSLGLETQYF. As DNA, the CDR3 is TGTGCCAGCAGCTTGGGGTTGGAGACCCAGTACTTC.

This clone was observed once. The chain combines TRBV19 with TRBJ2-2, with D unclear. Germline V gene data show CDR1 as LNHDA and CDR2 as SQIVND (reference sequence). The V and J ends lost 0 bases and 4 bases respectively, with 12 bases between them. The CDR3 loop spans 16 amino acids. The CDR3 nucleotides are TGTGCCAGTAGTATAGATTCCGGTTCGTCCACCGGGGAGCTGTTTTTT. Translation: CASSIDSGSSTGELFF.

The rearrangement links TRBV6-1 to TRBJ1-2; tentatively, D is TRBD1 (5 bases). This CDR3 has 13 amino acids. The V and J ends lost 6 bases and 4 bases respectively, with 12 bases between them. Germline V gene lookup returns CDR1 MNHNS and CDR2 SASEGT. The DNA of the CDR3 is TGTGCCAGCAGGCTTGACAGTCTCTATGGCTACACCTTC. Encoded protein: CASRLDSLYGYTF.

This chain links TRBV29-1 with TRBJ2-1, with 9 bases fitting TRBD1. CDR3 size: 14 residues. V was clipped by 8 bases and J by 8 bases; unmatched bases: 13. Per the germline V gene, CDR1 is SQVTM and CDR2 is ANQGSEA. The CDR3 loop is CSFLGQGQEDEQFF. The CDR3 DNA reads as TGCAGCTTTCTTGGACAGGGGCAGGAAGATGAGCAGTTCTTC.